The T cell receptor beta chain under discussion was sequenced for a study of blood T cell repertoires in COVID-19. The wider study: Sites in the United States, Italy and Spain provided acute and convalescent COVID-19 samples. Nucleic acid was either cDNA or gDNA, and it came from T cells, B-cell-depleted T cells, or PBMCs.

As handled by the study authors: Amplified reference gene primers provided the basis for estimating nucleated cell counts. TCRdb's copy holds only in-frame clones and misses some; the assay was immunoSEQ multiplex PCR. V and J calls plus clone size are reproduced from that table; the DNA served to infer D and trimming. This table holds fewer than 100,000 clones, 80% to 90% found once. CDR3 size: 16 residues. From germline, CDR1 is SGHTA and CDR2 FQGNSA. The V end was cut by 5 bases, the J end by 6 bases, with 23 bases between. V is TRBV7-2 and J is TRBJ2-7, with D possibly TRBD2 on 6 matching bases. Sequenced sample: peripheral blood. The clonotype was recovered from a woman of 80 years or more with acute or convalescent COVID-19. Here the CDR3 DNA reads TGTGCCAGCAGCCCAGCCCCACCCCCGACTAGTTCCGAGCAGTACTTC. Translated, it gives CASSPAPPPTSSEQYF.